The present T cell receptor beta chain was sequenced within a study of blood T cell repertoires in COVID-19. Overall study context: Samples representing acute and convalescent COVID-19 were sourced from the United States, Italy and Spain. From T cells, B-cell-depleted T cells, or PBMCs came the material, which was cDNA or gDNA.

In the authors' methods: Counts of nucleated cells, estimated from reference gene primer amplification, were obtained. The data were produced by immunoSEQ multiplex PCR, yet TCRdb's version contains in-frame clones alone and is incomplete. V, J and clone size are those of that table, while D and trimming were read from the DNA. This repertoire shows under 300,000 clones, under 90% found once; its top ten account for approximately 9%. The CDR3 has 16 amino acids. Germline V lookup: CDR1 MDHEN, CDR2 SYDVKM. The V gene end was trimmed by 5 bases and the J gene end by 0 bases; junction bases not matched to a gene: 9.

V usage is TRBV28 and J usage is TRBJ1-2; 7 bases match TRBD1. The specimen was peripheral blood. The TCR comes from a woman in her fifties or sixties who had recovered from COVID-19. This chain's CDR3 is CASSGGGTASNYGYTF. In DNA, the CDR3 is TGTGCCAGCAGTGGAGGTGGGACAGCTTCTAACTATGGCTACACCTTC.